These 22 T cell receptor beta chains share one sample of origin, sequenced in a study of cytomegalovirus exposure and HLA in healthy donors. Both 60 Vbeta primers and 13 Jbeta primers went into the PCR. TCRdb's copy holds only in-frame clones and misses some; the assay was immunoSEQ multiplex PCR. The sample includes around 75,000 clones. Input material: PBMCs. The receptors were gathered from a man aged 50 to 59 in good health and CMV-seropositive.

The rearrangement joins TRBV5-1 to TRBJ1-1; TRBD1 aligns across 7 bases. The germline V gene encodes CDR1 SGHRS and CDR2 YFSETQ. The CDR3 is 14 residues long. The V gene end was trimmed by 4 bases and the J gene end by 3 bases; junction bases not matched to a gene: 6. CDR3 coding DNA: TGCGCCAGCAGCAGAGGGGGCGATGACACTGAAGCTTTCTTT. Its protein is CASSRGGDDTEAFF.

The chain recombines TRBV19 with TRBJ2-3, with 7 bases that match TRBD2. This CDR3 has 18 residues. CDR1 is LNHDA and CDR2 is SQIVND in the germline V gene (reference sequence). The CDR3 reads CASRKVEGLAVSTDTQYF. Written as DNA, the CDR3 is TGTGCTTCCAGGAAGGTGGAGGGTCTAGCGGTTAGCACAGATACGCAGTATTTT.

This rearrangement joins TRBV19 to TRBJ1-6; 11 bases fit TRBD1. Germline V gene sequence: CDR1 LNHDA, CDR2 SQIVND (reference sequence). The junction had 13 bases not matched to a gene; V was cut back by 11 bases and J by 10 bases. This CDR3 comprises 15 residues. The CDR3 DNA sequence: TGTGCCTCTAGTGGCGGGACAGGGGGAGGGTCACCCCTCCACTTT. As protein: CASSGGTGGGSPLHF.

This chain links TRBV10-3 with TRBJ2-2, with D perhaps TRBD1 (5 bases). The germline V gene encodes CDR1 ENHRY and CDR2 SYGVKD. This CDR3 spans 13 amino acids. With 6 bases removed from V and 7 bases from J, the gap between germline ends came to 12 bases. CDR3 bases: TGTGCCATCAGCCAGGGTTTCGGCGGGGAGCTGTTTTTT. Protein sequence: CAISQGFGGELFF.

V usage is TRBV5-1 and J usage is TRBJ2-1, with 9 bases matching TRBD2. This CDR3 spans 15 amino acids. The ends lost 0 bases at V and 6 bases at J; junction bases unmatched: 4. The germline V gene encodes CDR1 SGHRS and CDR2 YFSETQ. CDR3 protein: CASSLEVAGVNEQFF. The DNA of the CDR3 is TGCGCCAGCAGCTTGGAAGTAGCGGGAGTCAATGAGCAGTTCTTC.

The chain joins TRBV6-5 to TRBJ1-6; D not certain. V lost 4 bases and J lost 6, with 13 bases in between. Germline CDR1 MNHEY, CDR2 SVGAGI. The CDR3 is made up of 15 amino acids. The CDR3 DNA follows: TGTGCCAGCAGTTCAAGTGTGGTCGGTAATTCACCCCTCCACTTT. Amino acid sequence: CASSSSVVGNSPLHF.

V usage is TRBV7-9 and J usage is TRBJ1-3; the D gene is possibly TRBD1 (5 bases). This CDR3 has 15 residues. Trimming took off 5 bases at V and 4 bases at J, with 15 bases between the two ends. Germline V gene lookup returns CDR1 SEHNR and CDR2 FQNEAQ (reference sequence). The CDR3 bases are TGTGCCAGCAGCACCACAACATCAGGGGGAAACACCATATATTTT. It yields the protein CASSTTTSGGNTIYF. The whole variable domain, remainder taken from reference TRBV7-9 and TRBJ1-3, is DTGVSQNPRHKITKRGQNVTFRCDPISEHNRLYWYRQTLGQGPEFLTYFQNEAQLEKSRLLSDRFSAERPKGSFSTLEIQRTEQGDSAMYLCASSTTTSGGNTIYFGEGSWLTVV.

The CDR3 coding sequence is TGTGCCAGCACCGTTACCAGGGACAGGGCCTACGAGCAGTACTTC. Translating gives CASTVTRDRAYEQYF. This chain links TRBV28 with TRBJ2-7, with TRBD1 matching over 9 bases. The germline V gene has CDR1 MDHEN and CDR2 SYDVKM. V lost 7 bases, J lost 2 bases, and 9 bases stayed unmatched. The CDR3 length is 15 residues.

This rearrangement joins TRBV28 to TRBJ2-3, with D possibly matching TRBD2 (6 bases). Trimming pared 8 bases from V and 6 bases from J, leaving 12 bases between. From germline, CDR1 is MDHEN and CDR2 SYDVKM. This CDR3 is built from 12 residues. The CDR3 bases are TGTGCCAGCTCGGAGGGGCGGGATACGCAGTATTTT. Encoded protein: CASSEGRDTQYF.

The chain joins TRBV5-4 to TRBJ1-6; TRBD1 matches 9 bases. J was trimmed by 13 bases and V by 4 bases; bases with no gene match: 3. The CDR3 has 12 amino acids. Germline values: CDR1 SGHNT, CDR2 YYREEE (reference sequence). The CDR3 sequence is CASSTGQGPLHF. In nucleotides, the CDR3 is TGTGCCAGCAGCACCGGACAGGGGCCCCTCCACTTT.

This rearrangement joins TRBV19 to TRBJ2-5; TRBD1 matches at 11 bases. Germline V gene lookup returns CDR1 LNHDA and CDR2 SQIVND (reference sequence). The CDR3 has 14 amino acids. Trimming at V came to 6 bases and at J to 3 bases, leaving 3 bases not matched to a gene. The CDR3 region is CASRGQGAEETQYF. CDR3 in DNA: TGTGCCAGTAGAGGACAGGGGGCCGAAGAGACCCAGTACTTC.

The chain links TRBV28 to TRBJ2-3; TRBD2 aligns across 7 bases. Germline V gene data show CDR1 as MDHEN and CDR2 as SYDVKM. The trim removed 6 bases at V and 4 bases at J, leaving 7 bases unmatched. This CDR3 region has 14 residues. Written as DNA, the CDR3 is TGTGCCAGCAGCGGTGGGGGGGTGGCAGATACGCAGTATTTT. Amino acids: CASSGGGVADTQYF.

The chain couples TRBV5-1 to TRBJ2-7; D unresolved. Looked up from germline, CDR1 is SGHRS and CDR2 is YFSETQ. Trimming cost V 2 bases and J 6 bases, with 15 bases left between them. The CDR3 contains 14 residues. CDR3 DNA sequence: TGCGCCAGCAGCTTAGGCGGTTCCCTGGGCGAGCAGTACTTC. Translation: CASSLGGSLGEQYF.

The rearrangement links TRBV7-9 to TRBJ2-7; 8 bases fit TRBD1. Germline CDR1 reads SEHNR; CDR2 reads FQNEAQ (reference sequence). V trimming: 1 base; J trimming: 7 bases; junction bases outside the gene matches: 0. This CDR3 is built from 12 residues. CDR3 sequence reads: CASSLGTGEQYF. In DNA form, the CDR3 reads TGTGCCAGCAGCTTAGGGACAGGGGAGCAGTACTTC.

As concerns this clone: The same CDR3 can be traced to other DNA sequences in this sample. The rearrangement uses TRBV19 and TRBJ2-3, with 7 bases that match TRBD2. CDR1 LNHDA and CDR2 SQIVND come from the germline V gene (reference sequence). The CDR3 covers 18 residues. CDR3 protein: CDPSKLEGLAVSTDTQYF. The CDR3 coding sequence is TGTGACCCAAGCAAGTTGGAGGGTCTAGCGGTTAGCACAGATACGCAGTATTTT.

This sequence joins TRBV25-1 and TRBJ1-1; tentatively, D is TRBD1 (6 bases). V lost 1 base and J lost 1, with 13 bases in between. Germline CDR1 reads MGHDK; CDR2 reads SYGVNS. The CDR3 covers 16 residues. The DNA of the CDR3 is TGTGCCAGCAGTGAATCAGGCAGGGGTGGGAACACTGAAGCTTTCTTT. Translated: CASSESGRGGNTEAFF.

The CDR3 is CASRQTWGGSNQPQHF. The CDR3 DNA follows: TGCGCCAGCAGGCAAACCTGGGGGGGAAGCAATCAGCCCCAGCATTTT. This rearrangement joins TRBV4-1 to TRBJ1-5; possibly TRBD1 for D (5 bases). V shed 6 bases and J shed 1 base, with 16 bases lying between them. Germline values: CDR1 MGHRA, CDR2 YSYEKL. The CDR3 loop spans 16 amino acids.

This sequence joins TRBV5-1 and TRBJ2-7, with 11 positions matching TRBD2. Germline loops: CDR1 SGHRS, CDR2 YFSETQ. V was pared by 4 bases and J by 0 bases, with 3 bases of the junction left unmatched. This CDR3 is built from 15 residues. The CDR3: CASSLGLAASYEQYF. CDR3 bases: TGCGCCAGCAGCCTGGGACTAGCGGCCTCCTACGAGCAGTACTTC. The entire variable domain, with the rest obtained from reference TRBV5-1 and TRBJ2-7, is as follows: KAGVTQTPRYLIKTRGQQVTLSCSPISGHRSVSWYQQTPGQGLQFLFEYFSETQRNKGNFPGRFSGRQFSNSRSEMNVSTLELGDSALYLCASSLGLAASYEQYFGPGTRLTVT.

The genes are TRBV5-1 and TRBJ2-7, with 11 bases matching TRBD2. The V and J ends lost 5 bases and 3 bases, in that order; junction bases with no gene match: 4. The germline gives CDR1 SGHRS, CDR2 YFSETQ. The CDR3 contains 14 residues. CDR3: CASRLLAGDYEQYF. For the CDR3, the DNA is TGCGCCAGCAGGTTACTAGCGGGAGACTACGAGCAGTACTTC. Variable domain in full (rest from reference TRBV5-1 and TRBJ2-7): KAGVTQTPRYLIKTRGQQVTLSCSPISGHRSVSWYQQTPGQGLQFLFEYFSETQRNKGNFPGRFSGRQFSNSRSEMNVSTLELGDSALYLCASRLLAGDYEQYFGPGTRLTVT.

The V call is TRBV6-1, the J call TRBJ1-2; D is uncertain. This CDR3 comprises 13 residues. In germline, CDR1 is MNHNS, CDR2 SASEGT. V was trimmed by 6 bases and J by 1 base, leaving 9 bases between them. CDR3 loop: CASSKAVNYGYTF. The CDR3 DNA is TGTGCCAGCAGCAAAGCGGTTAACTATGGCTACACCTTC.

The rearrangement links TRBV25-1 to TRBJ2-5; tentative D call: TRBD2 (5 bases). V was trimmed by 4 bases and J by 1 base, leaving 13 bases between them. The length of the CDR3 is 15 residues. The germline gives CDR1 MGHDK, CDR2 SYGVNS. As DNA, the CDR3 is TGTGCCAGCAGTGGAGACTTTAGCGCCCAAGAGACCCAGTACTTC. Translating it yields CASSGDFSAQETQYF.

The chain links TRBV6-4 to TRBJ2-2, with TRBD2 as a possible D gene (5 bases). CDR1 is MRHNA and CDR2 is SNTAGT in the germline V gene. Between the trimmed V and J ends, which lost 8 bases and 0 bases, there was a span of 13 bases. The CDR3 is 15 amino acids. The CDR3: CASAHEGTNTGELFF. For the CDR3, the DNA is TGTGCCAGCGCACACGAGGGAACGAACACCGGGGAGCTGTTTTTT.